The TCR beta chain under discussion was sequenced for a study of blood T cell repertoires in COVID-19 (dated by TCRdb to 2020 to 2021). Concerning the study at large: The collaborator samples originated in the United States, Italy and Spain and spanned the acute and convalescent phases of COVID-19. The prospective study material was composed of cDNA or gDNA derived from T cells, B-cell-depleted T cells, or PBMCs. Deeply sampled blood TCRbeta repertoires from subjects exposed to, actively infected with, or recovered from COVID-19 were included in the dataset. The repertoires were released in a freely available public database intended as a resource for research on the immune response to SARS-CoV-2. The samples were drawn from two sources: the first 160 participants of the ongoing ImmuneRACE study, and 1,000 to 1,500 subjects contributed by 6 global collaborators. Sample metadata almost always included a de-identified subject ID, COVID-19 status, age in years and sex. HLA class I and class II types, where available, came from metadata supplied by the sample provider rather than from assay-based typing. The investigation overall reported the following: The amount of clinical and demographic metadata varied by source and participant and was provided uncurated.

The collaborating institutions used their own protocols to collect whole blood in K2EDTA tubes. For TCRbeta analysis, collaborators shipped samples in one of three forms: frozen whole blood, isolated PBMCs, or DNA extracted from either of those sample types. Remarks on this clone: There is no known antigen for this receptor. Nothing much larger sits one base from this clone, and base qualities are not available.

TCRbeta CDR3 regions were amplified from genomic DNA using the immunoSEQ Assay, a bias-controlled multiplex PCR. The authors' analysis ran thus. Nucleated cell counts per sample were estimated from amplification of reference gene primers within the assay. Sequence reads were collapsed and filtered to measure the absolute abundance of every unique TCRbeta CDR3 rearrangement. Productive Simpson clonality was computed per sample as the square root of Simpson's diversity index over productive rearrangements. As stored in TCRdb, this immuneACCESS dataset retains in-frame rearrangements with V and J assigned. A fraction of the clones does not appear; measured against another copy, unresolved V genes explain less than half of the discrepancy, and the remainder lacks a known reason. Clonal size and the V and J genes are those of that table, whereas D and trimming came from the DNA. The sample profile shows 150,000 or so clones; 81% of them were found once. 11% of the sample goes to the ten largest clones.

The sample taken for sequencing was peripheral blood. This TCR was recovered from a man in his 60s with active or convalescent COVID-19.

The CDR3: CASSLGREGEQFF. The DNA is TGTGCCAGCAGCTTAGGCAGGGAGGGTGAGCAGTTCTTC. The rearranged chain carries TRBV11-3 and TRBJ2-1, with TRBD2 identical over 7 junction bases. Sequences SGHNT (CDR1) and YENEEA (CDR2) are obtained from the germline V gene. Its CDR3 holds 13 amino acids, cysteine through phenylalanine. Only the CDR3 DNA stays, 39 bases, in frame from base 1. Germline trimming amounts to 1 base on V and 9 bases on J, with 3 as the count of junction bases outside the gene matches.